This T cell receptor beta chain was captured in a study of HIV-infected patients and healthy controls. The V and J ends lost 7 bases and 10 bases respectively, with 11 bases between them. Germline V gene data show CDR1 as SGHAT and CDR2 as FQNNGV. The CDR3 sequence is 12 residues long. This clonotype is classed as medium-sized. Its antigen is still unknown. General study points: HIV-infected patients and controls differed significantly in mean usage of eight alpha and eight beta V genes. MAIT alpha-chain CDR3s were frequent in healthy controls, depleted in HIV+.

All unsorted peripheral T cells were captured because whole blood was used without fractionation. Reverse transcription used around 500 ng RNA and constant-region primers for alpha and beta. Alpha and beta chain libraries were made separately by chain-specific third strand synthesis with multiplexing indices. MiXCR, applied by TCRdb to the 5' RACE reads, yields one record per CDR3 protein. This sample has roughly 10,000 distinct CDR3 sequences; 8% occur once, and the top ten carry 3.5%. This rearrangement joins TRBV11-2 to TRBJ1-6; weak D call: TRBD1 (5 bases). The sequence came from an adult in good health. Source material: blood. CDR3: CASTRWGSPLHF. CDR3 in DNA: TGTGCCAGCACCCGCTGGGGGTCACCCCTCCACTTT.